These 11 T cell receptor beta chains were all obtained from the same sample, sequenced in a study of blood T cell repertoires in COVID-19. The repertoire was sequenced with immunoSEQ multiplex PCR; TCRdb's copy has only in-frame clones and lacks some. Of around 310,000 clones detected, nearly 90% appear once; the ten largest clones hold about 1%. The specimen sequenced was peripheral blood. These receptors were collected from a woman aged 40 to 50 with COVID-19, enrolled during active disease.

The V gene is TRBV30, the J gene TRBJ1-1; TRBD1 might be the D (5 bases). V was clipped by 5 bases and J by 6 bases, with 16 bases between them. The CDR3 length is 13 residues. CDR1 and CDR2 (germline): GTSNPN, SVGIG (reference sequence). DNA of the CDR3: TGTGCCTGGTTACCCGGGACTCTCGCTGAAGCTTTCTTT. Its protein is CAWLPGTLAEAFF.

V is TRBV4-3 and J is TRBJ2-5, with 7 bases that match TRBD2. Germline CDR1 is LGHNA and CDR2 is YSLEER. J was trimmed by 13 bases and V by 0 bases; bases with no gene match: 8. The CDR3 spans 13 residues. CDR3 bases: TGCGCCAGCAGCCAAGATGAGGGAGGGCTTACGTACTTC. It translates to CASSQDEGGLTYF.

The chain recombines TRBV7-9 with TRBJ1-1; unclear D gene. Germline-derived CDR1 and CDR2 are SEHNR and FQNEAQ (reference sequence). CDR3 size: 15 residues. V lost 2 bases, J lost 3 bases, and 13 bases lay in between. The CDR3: CASSLKNFVDTEAFF. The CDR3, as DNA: TGTGCCAGCAGCTTAAAAAACTTCGTGGACACTGAAGCTTTCTTT.

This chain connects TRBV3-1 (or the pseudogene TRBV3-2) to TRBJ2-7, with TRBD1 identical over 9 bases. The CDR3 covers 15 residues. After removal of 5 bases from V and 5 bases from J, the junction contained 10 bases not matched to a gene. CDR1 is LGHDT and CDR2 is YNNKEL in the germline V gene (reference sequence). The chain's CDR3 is CASSNDRGRYNEQYF. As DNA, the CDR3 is TGTGCCAGCAGCAATGACAGGGGGAGGTATAACGAGCAGTACTTC.

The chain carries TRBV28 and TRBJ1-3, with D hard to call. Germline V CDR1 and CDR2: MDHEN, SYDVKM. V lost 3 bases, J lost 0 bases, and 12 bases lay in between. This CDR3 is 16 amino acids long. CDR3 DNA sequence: TGTGCCAGCAGTTTTAGCGGTGAGAGCTCTGGAAACACCATATATTTT. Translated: CASSFSGESSGNTIYF.

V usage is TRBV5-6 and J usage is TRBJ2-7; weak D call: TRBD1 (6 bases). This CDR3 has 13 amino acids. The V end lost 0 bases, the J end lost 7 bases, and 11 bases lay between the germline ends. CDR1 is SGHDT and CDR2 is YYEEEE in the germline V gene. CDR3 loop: CASSLEGRGEQYF. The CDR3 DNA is TGTGCCAGCAGCTTGGAGGGCAGGGGAGAGCAGTACTTC. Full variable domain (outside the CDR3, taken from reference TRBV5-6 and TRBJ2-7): DAGVTQSPTHLIKTRGQQVTLRCSPKSGHDTVSWYQQALGQGPQFIFQYYEEEERQRGNFPDRFSGHQFPNYSSELNVNALLLGDSALYLCASSLEGRGEQYFGPGTRLTVT.

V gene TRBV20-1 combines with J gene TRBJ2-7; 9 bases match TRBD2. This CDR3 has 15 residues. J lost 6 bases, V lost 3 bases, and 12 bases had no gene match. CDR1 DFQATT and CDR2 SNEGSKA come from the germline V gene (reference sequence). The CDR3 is CSASAGLAGTREQYF. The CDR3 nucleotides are TGCAGTGCTAGTGCCGGGCTAGCGGGAACCCGCGAGCAGTACTTC.

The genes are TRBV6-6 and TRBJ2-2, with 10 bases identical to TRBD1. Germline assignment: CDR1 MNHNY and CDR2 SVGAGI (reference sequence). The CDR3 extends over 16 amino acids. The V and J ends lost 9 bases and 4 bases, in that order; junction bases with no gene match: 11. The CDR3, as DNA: TGTGCCAGTAGGACCTCCGGGACAGGGGTCACCGGGGAGCTGTTTTTT. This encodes CASRTSGTGVTGELFF.

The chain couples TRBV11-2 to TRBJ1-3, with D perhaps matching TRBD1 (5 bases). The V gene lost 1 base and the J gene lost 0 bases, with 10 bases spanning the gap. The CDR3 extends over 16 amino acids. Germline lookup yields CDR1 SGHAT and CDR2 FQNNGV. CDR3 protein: CASSLVGHISGNTIYF. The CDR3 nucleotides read TGTGCCAGCAGCTTAGTCGGACACATCTCTGGAAACACCATATATTTT.

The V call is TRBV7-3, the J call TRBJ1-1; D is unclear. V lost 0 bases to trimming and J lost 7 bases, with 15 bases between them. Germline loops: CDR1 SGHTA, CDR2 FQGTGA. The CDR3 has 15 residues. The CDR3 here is CASSLTLVRTSEAFF. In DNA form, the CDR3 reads TGTGCCAGCAGCTTAACCTTGGTGAGAACGAGTGAAGCTTTCTTT.

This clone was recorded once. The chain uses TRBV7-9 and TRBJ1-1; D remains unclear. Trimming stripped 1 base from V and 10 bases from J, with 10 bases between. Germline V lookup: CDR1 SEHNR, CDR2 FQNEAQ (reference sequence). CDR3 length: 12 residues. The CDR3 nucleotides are TGTGCCAGCAGCTTAGAAAGTTACGGAGCTTTCTTT. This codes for CASSLESYGAFF.